The rows below give T cell receptor beta chains drawn from one sample of a study of blood T cell repertoires in COVID-19. Profiled with immunoSEQ multiplex PCR; TCRdb holds only in-frame clones, not every one. The sample includes more than 200,000 clones, around 84% seen only once; the top ten take less than 8%. Material for sequencing was PBMCs or T cells enriched from blood (not recorded which). Receptor source: a middle-aged woman with acute COVID-19. CDR3s include the opening cysteine and the closing phenylalanine or tryptophan. The order of the fields is CDR3 length, V gene, clone size, D gene, J gene, CDR3 DNA, CDR3 protein. D genes are given only for firm matches. Clone size is not always given. Where it is, it says once, few, many or a class for expanded clones.

length: 11; V: TRBV29-1; size: NA; D: NA; J: TRBJ1-2; DNA: NA; CDR3: CSVGQGAVGTF
length: 12; V: TRBV5-1; size: NA; D: NA; J: TRBJ2-2; DNA: TGCGCCAGCACCTATGACACCGGGGAGCTGTTTTTT; CDR3: CASTYDTGELFF
length: 15; V: TRBV28; size: NA; D: TRBD2; J: TRBJ2-7; DNA: TGTGCCAGCAGCCTTCAGCGGGAGGTAACCTACGAGCAGTACTTC; CDR3: CASSLQREVTYEQYF
length: 22; V: TRBV28; size: NA; D: TRBD2; J: TRBJ2-2; DNA: TGTGCCAGCAGTGTATACAGCCCGCTCTCCGGGACTAGCGGTACTAACACCGGGGAGCTGTTTTTT; CDR3: CASSVYSPLSGTSGTNTGELFF
length: 17; V: TRBV7-6; size: NA; D: TRBD2; J: TRBJ2-2; DNA: TGTGCCAGCAGCTTAGTATGGGCTAGCGGAAACACCGGGGAGCTGTTTTTT; CDR3: CASSLVWASGNTGELFF
length: 15; V: TRBV3-1/TRBV3-2; size: few; D: TRBD1; J: TRBJ1-2; DNA: TGTGCCAGCAGCCAACCCGGGACAGCAATCTTCGGCTACACCTTC; CDR3: CASSQPGTAIFGYTF
length: 13; V: TRBV18; size: NA; D: NA; J: TRBJ1-2; DNA: TGTGCCAGCTCAGCCCTTGACAGCTATGGCTACACCTTC; CDR3: CASSALDSYGYTF
length: 19; V: TRBV5-1; size: few; D: TRBD1; J: TRBJ1-4; DNA: TGCGCCAGCAGCCCCTCCATTAGACAGGGGGGATCCCGGAATGAAAAACTGTTTTTT; CDR3: CASSPSIRQGGSRNEKLFF
length: 16; V: TRBV7-8; size: NA; D: NA; J: TRBJ2-5; DNA: TGTGCCAGCAGCTTATTCGGTGCCGTAAAAGAAGAGACCCAGTACTTC; CDR3: CASSLFGAVKEETQYF
length: 16; V: TRBV18; size: NA; D: TRBD1; J: TRBJ2-3; DNA: TGTGCCAGCTCACCACAAGAACCCCGGACAGGAGATACGCAGTATTTT; CDR3: CASSPQEPRTGDTQYF
length: 14; V: TRBV29-1; size: NA; D: TRBD1; J: TRBJ2-2; DNA: TGCAGCGCCCCGGACAGGGCGAACACCGGGGAGCTGTTTTTT; CDR3: CSAPDRANTGELFF